The 10 T cell receptor beta chains presented below share a single source sample, sequenced in a study of shared T cell receptors in the human thymus. Sequencing was performed with immunoSEQ multiplex PCR; in TCRdb, only in-frame clones are kept and a portion is missing. The sample includes hundreds of thousands of clones, 95% seen only once; the top ten take 0.015% to 0.02%. The sample consisted of thymocytes. Source of these receptors: a human donor.

The rearrangement joins TRBV15 to TRBJ2-5, with unresolved D. Germline V gene data show CDR1 as LNHNV and CDR2 as YYDKDF (reference sequence). This CDR3 region has 12 residues. The V end lost 0 bases, the J end lost 4 bases, and 3 bases lay between the germline ends. The CDR3 loop is CATSRDRETQYF. The CDR3 DNA sequence: TGTGCCACCAGCAGAGATCGAGAGACCCAGTACTTC.

The J gene is TRBJ1-4, the V gene TRBV6-6, with D unclear. CDR1 is MNHNY and CDR2 is SVGAGI in the germline V gene (reference sequence). Trimming shortened V by 5 bases and J by 10 bases, and 8 bases separated the two germline ends. The CDR3 is 11 amino acids. CDR3 amino acids: CASSTDRKLFF. The CDR3 region has the DNA TGTGCCAGCAGTACCGACCGAAAACTGTTTTTT.

The CDR3 is CASSSPKLGPGYEQYF. In DNA form, the CDR3 reads TGCGCCAGCAGCTCACCTAAACTAGGGCCTGGATACGAGCAGTACTTC. The chain uses TRBV4-1 and TRBJ2-7, with D perhaps matching TRBD2 (5 bases). Germline V CDR1 and CDR2: MGHRA, YSYEKL. The length of the CDR3 is 16 residues. Deletions cut 5 bases from V and 4 bases from J, with 21 bases between.

The gene calls are TRBV30 and TRBJ1-1; D not resolved. This CDR3 spans 13 amino acids. The V gene lost 0 bases and the J gene lost 1 base, with 6 bases spanning the gap. Germline V gives CDR1 GTSNPN, CDR2 SVGIG (reference sequence). The CDR3 sequence: CAWSVRENTEAFF. The CDR3 DNA follows: TGTGCCTGGAGTGTGCGAGAGAACACTGAAGCTTTCTTT.

This chain joins TRBV14 and TRBJ2-2, with 15 bases lining up with TRBD2. The CDR3 runs 17 residues. V was clipped by 2 bases and J by 6 bases; unmatched bases: 4. Germline-derived CDR1 and CDR2 are SGHDN and FVKESK. CDR3 region: CASSQQGLAGGAGELFF. The CDR3 DNA reads as TGTGCCAGCAGCCAACAGGGACTAGCGGGAGGAGCCGGGGAGCTGTTTTTT.

This chain links TRBV6-1 with TRBJ2-2; TRBD1 is a possible D gene (6 bases). This CDR3 is 15 amino acids long. CDR1 and CDR2 from the germline V gene are MNHNS and SASEGT. V lost 3 bases and J 2 bases, leaving 10 bases between the germline ends. The CDR3 loop reads CASSDRGHNTGELFF. For the CDR3, the DNA is TGTGCCAGCAGTGACAGGGGTCATAACACCGGGGAGCTGTTTTTT.

The rearrangement uses TRBV5-4 and TRBJ2-3; 7 bases fit TRBD2. Germline CDR1 SGHNT, CDR2 YYREEE (reference sequence). Trimming cost V 10 bases and J 3 bases; bases outside gene matches: 8. This CDR3 has 13 residues. CDR3 in amino acids: CACRGSGTDTQYF. The CDR3 DNA is TGTGCCTGCCGCGGGAGTGGAACAGATACGCAGTATTTT.

The chain employs TRBV5-1 and TRBJ2-3, with D perhaps being TRBD1 or TRBD2 (5 bases each). With 5 bases removed from V and 1 base from J, the gap between germline ends came to 11 bases. This CDR3 has 14 amino acids. The germline V gene encodes CDR1 SGHRS and CDR2 YFSETQ. The CDR3 sequence is CASSPQGRTDTQYF. The CDR3 bases are TGCGCCAGCAGTCCCCAGGGACGCACAGATACGCAGTATTTT.

This clone came up once. This rearrangement joins TRBV5-1 to TRBJ2-7; either TRBD1 or TRBD2 may supply D (5 bases each). The V end was cut by 3 bases, the J end by 0 bases, with 22 bases between. Germline V CDR1 and CDR2: SGHRS, YFSETQ. The CDR3 covers 18 residues. The CDR3 coding sequence is TGCGCCAGCAGCTACGGCGATTGGGACCCAGGACCCTCCTACGAGCAGTACTTC. Amino acid sequence: CASSYGDWDPGPSYEQYF.

V and J are TRBV10-3 and TRBJ2-1, with 9 bases aligning to TRBD1. CDR3 length: 15 amino acids. Losses at the gene ends were 6 bases for V and 7 bases for J; bases not matched to a gene: 10. Germline CDR1 reads ENHRY; CDR2 reads SYGVKD. CDR3 sequence (DNA): TGTGCCATCAGACGCCGGGGACAGGGTTTTAATGAGCAGTTCTTC. This gives the protein CAIRRRGQGFNEQFF.